This TCR beta chain comes out of a study of control samples from healthy donors and cancer patients. Per germline, CDR1 MNHNY and CDR2 SVGAGI (reference sequence). CDR3 length: 13 residues. Trimming took 0 bases from V and 6 from J, leaving 8 bases between them. Generated by immunoSEQ multiplex PCR, the TCRdb table keeps only in-frame clones and is missing some. Recorded for this sample: about 210,000 clones. J is TRBJ1-1 and V is TRBV6-6; no clear D. Material for sequencing was blood. This TCR was recovered from a woman aged 25 to 39 in good health. The CDR3, as DNA: TGTGCCAGCAGTTACTCGATGAGGTCTGAAGCTTTCTTT. Its protein product is CASSYSMRSEAFF.